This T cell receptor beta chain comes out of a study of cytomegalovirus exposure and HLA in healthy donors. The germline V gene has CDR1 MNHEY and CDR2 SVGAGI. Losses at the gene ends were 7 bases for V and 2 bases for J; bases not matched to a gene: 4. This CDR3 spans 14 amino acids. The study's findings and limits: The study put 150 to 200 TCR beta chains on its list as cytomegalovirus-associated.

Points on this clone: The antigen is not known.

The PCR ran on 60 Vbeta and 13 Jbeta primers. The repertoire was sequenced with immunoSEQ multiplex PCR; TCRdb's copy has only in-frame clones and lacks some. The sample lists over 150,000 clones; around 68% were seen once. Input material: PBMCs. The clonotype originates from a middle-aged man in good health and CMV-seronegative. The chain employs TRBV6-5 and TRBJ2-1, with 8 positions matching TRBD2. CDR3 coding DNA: TGTGCCAGCACCCCGGGACTAGCCTACAATGAGCAGTTCTTC. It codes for CASTPGLAYNEQFF.